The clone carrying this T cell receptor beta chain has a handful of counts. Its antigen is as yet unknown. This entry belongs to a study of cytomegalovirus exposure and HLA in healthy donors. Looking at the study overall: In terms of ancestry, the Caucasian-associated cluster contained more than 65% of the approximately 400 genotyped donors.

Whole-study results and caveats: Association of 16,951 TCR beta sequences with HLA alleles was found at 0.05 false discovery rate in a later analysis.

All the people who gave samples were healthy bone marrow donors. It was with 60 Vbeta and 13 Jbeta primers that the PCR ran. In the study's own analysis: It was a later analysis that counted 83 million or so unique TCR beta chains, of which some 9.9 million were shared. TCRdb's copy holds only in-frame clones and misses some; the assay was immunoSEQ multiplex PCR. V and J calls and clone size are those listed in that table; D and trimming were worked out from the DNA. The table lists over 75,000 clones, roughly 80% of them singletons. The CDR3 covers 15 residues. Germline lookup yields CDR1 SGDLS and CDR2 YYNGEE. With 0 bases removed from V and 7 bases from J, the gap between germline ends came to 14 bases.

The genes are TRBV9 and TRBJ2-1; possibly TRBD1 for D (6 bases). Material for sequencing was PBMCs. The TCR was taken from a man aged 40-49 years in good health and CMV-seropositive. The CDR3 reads CASSVEGVGINEQFF. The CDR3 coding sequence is TGTGCCAGCAGCGTAGAGGGGGTGGGTATAAATGAGCAGTTCTTC. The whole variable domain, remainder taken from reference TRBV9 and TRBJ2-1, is DSGVTQTPKHLITATGQRVTLRCSPRSGDLSVYWYQQSLDQGLQFLIQYYNGEERAKGNILERFSAQQFPDLHSELNLSSLELGDSALYFCASSVEGVGINEQFFGPGTRLTVL.